Shown below are 24 T cell receptor beta chains from a single sample sequenced in a study of blood T cell repertoires in COVID-19. The table came from immunoSEQ multiplex PCR; TCRdb's copy has only in-frame clones and leaves some out. The sample consists of some 220,000 clones, about 86% of them appearing once. The sample taken for sequencing was peripheral blood. The receptors come from a woman between 55 and 75 years old with acute or convalescent COVID-19.

V gene TRBV28 combines with J gene TRBJ1-4, with 9 bases lining up with TRBD1. The CDR3 is 15 residues long. After removal of 4 bases from V and 3 bases from J, the junction contained 3 bases not matched to a gene. CDR1 MDHEN and CDR2 SYDVKM come from the germline V gene. CDR3 sequence reads: CASSSTGGANEKLFF. CDR3 DNA sequence: TGTGCCAGCAGTTCGACAGGGGGAGCTAATGAAAAACTGTTTTTT.

The V and J genes are TRBV30 and TRBJ1-6; no clear D gene. CDR1 and CDR2 (germline): GTSNPN, SVGIG (reference sequence). The V gene lost 2 bases and the J gene lost 9 bases, with 14 bases spanning the gap. The CDR3 spans 14 residues. The CDR3: CAWSPGDSGSPLHF. The CDR3 DNA is TGTGCCTGGAGTCCCGGAGATTCTGGTTCACCCCTCCACTTT.

The rearrangement links TRBV6-5 to TRBJ1-2, with no clear D. The CDR3 sequence is 14 residues long. Germline V gene sequence: CDR1 MNHEY, CDR2 SVGAGI. The germline V and J ends were trimmed by 0 bases and 6 bases, with 11 bases remaining between them. CDR3 DNA sequence: TGTGCCAGCAGTTACTCGAGTCGGGAGAATGGCTACACCTTC. Protein: CASSYSSRENGYTF.

Comment on this clone: Likely a read error: the CDR3 ends without its conserved phenylalanine or tryptophan. The DNA is left out, because the CDR3 cannot be placed on it with certainty; the CDR3 is given as TCRdb lists it. The CDR3 reads CASSKREQCIC. The chain employs TRBV21-1 and TRBJ1-2. TRBV21-1 counts as a pseudogene. The CDR3 is made up of 11 amino acids, end residues included.

This clone was seen a single time. V usage is TRBV5-4 and J usage is TRBJ2-5, with 11 bases fitting TRBD2. The V gene end was trimmed by 4 bases and the J gene end by 4 bases; junction bases not matched to a gene: 9. The CDR3 runs to 16 residues. CDR1 SGHNT and CDR2 YYREEE come from the germline V gene (reference sequence). The DNA of the CDR3 is TGTGCCAGCAGCATGACTAGCGGGGCCGCGGGAGAGACCCAGTACTTC. Amino acids: CASSMTSGAAGETQYF.

There are a few counts of this clone. The chain employs TRBV7-4 and TRBJ1-1; possible D gene TRBD1, 6 bases. CDR3 length: 15 residues. Per the germline V gene, CDR1 is SGHVT and CDR2 is SQSDAQ. The germline V and J ends were trimmed by 1 base and 4 bases, with 13 bases remaining between them. The CDR3 DNA sequence: TGTGCCAGCAGCTTAGGGGAGGGGGGAACCACTGAAGCTTTCTTT. It is translated as CASSLGEGGTTEAFF.

The rearrangement links TRBV12-3 or TRBV12-4 to TRBJ1-5; the D is unclear. The CDR3 runs 13 residues. V lost 3 bases and J 4 bases, leaving 7 bases between the germline ends. As DNA, the CDR3 is TGTGCCAGCAGTTTCCAGGCTAATCAGCCCCAGCATTTT. Translating it yields CASSFQANQPQHF.

V is TRBV2 and J is TRBJ1-6; 10 bases are shared with TRBD1. Per the germline V gene, CDR1 is SNHLY and CDR2 is FYNNEI. V was clipped by 8 bases and J by 5 bases; unmatched bases: 15. The CDR3 is 18 residues long. The CDR3 reads CASYTTDVGQGDNSPLHF. In DNA, the CDR3 is TGTGCCAGCTATACGACCGACGTCGGACAGGGGGATAATTCACCCCTCCACTTT.

The V and J genes are TRBV19 and TRBJ1-5, with 8 positions matching TRBD1. V lost 10 bases to trimming and J lost 6 bases; unmatched junction nucleotides: 11. The germline V gene encodes CDR1 LNHDA and CDR2 SQIVND (reference sequence). The CDR3 covers 14 residues. CDR3 loop: CATADRVESQPQHF. CDR3 nucleotide sequence: TGTGCCACCGCGGACAGGGTGGAGAGTCAGCCCCAGCATTTT.

The rearrangement joins TRBV7-9 to TRBJ1-3; 10 bases are shared with TRBD1. This CDR3 comprises 15 residues. V lost 5 bases to trimming and J lost 2 bases; unmatched junction nucleotides: 3. Per the germline V gene, CDR1 is SEHNR and CDR2 is FQNEAQ (reference sequence). CDR3 sequence: CASSTGQGAGNTIYF. The CDR3 DNA reads TGTGCCAGCAGCACCGGACAGGGGGCTGGAAACACCATATATTTT.

This sequence joins TRBV6-1 and TRBJ2-7; TRBD1 aligns across 7 bases. With V trimmed by 2 bases and J by 2 bases, 6 bases remained unmatched. The germline V gene has CDR1 MNHNS and CDR2 SASEGT. The CDR3 is 15 residues long. The CDR3 DNA reads TGTGCCAGCAGTGAATATTACGACAGGGCCTACGAGCAGTACTTC. It codes for CASSEYYDRAYEQYF.

The J gene is TRBJ1-3, the V gene TRBV5-6; D is unresolved. The CDR3 sequence is 14 residues long. Between the trimmed V and J ends, which lost 5 bases and 0 bases, there was a span of 9 bases. The germline gives CDR1 SGHDT, CDR2 YYEEEE. CDR3 DNA: TGTGCCAGCAGGGAGGCACCCTCTGGAAACACCATATATTTT. It specifies CASREAPSGNTIYF. Supplemented by reference TRBV5-6 and TRBJ1-3, the full variable domain reads DAGVTQSPTHLIKTRGQQVTLRCSPKSGHDTVSWYQQALGQGPQFIFQYYEEEERQRGNFPDRFSGHQFPNYSSELNVNALLLGDSALYLCASREAPSGNTIYFGEGSWLTVV.

The V gene is TRBV6-6, the J gene TRBJ2-1; 7 bases align to TRBD2. V trimming: 6 bases; J trimming: 6 bases; junction bases outside the gene matches: 14. The germline V gene has CDR1 MNHNY and CDR2 SVGAGI (reference sequence). The CDR3 length is 16 residues. The CDR3 region is CASSWYQAGQGNEQFF. The CDR3 DNA sequence: TGTGCCAGCAGCTGGTACCAAGCGGGGCAAGGCAATGAGCAGTTCTTC.

The V and J genes are TRBV19 and TRBJ1-5; 7 nucleotides match TRBD1. Germline V CDR1 and CDR2: LNHDA, SQIVND (reference sequence). Trimming took 2 bases from V and 4 from J; bases not matched to a gene: 8. This CDR3 is 16 amino acids long. In DNA, the CDR3 is TGTGCCAGTAGTATATTAGGAGGGGGCTTGAATCAGCCCCAGCATTTT. It translates to CASSILGGGLNQPQHF.

The chain has TRBV7-9 and TRBJ2-1; 13 bases line up with TRBD2. This CDR3 has 15 amino acids. V dropped 5 bases and J dropped 8; count of bases not matched to a gene: 6. Germline CDR1 reads SEHNR; CDR2 reads FQNEAQ (reference sequence). The CDR3, as DNA: TGTGCCAGCAGCGAGGGACTAGCGGGGCCCGATGAGCAGTTCTTC. Translation: CASSEGLAGPDEQFF.

The CDR3, as DNA: TGTGCCATCAGTGAATTAGCCTTGCGGAGGGGCTACGAGCAGTACTTC. It codes for CAISELALRRGYEQYF. The V gene is TRBV10-3, the J gene TRBJ2-7; D perhaps matches TRBD2 (6 bases). This CDR3 is 16 amino acids long. Germline V lookup: CDR1 ENHRY, CDR2 SYGVKD. The germline V and J ends were trimmed by 3 bases and 3 bases, with 18 bases remaining between them.

The chain couples TRBV5-1 to TRBJ1-2; D possibly corresponds to TRBD1 (6 bases). V was pared by 0 bases and J by 4 bases, with 10 bases between. This CDR3 has 14 residues. The germline gives CDR1 SGHRS, CDR2 YFSETQ. For the CDR3, the DNA is TGCGCCAGCAGCTTGGGAACAGGGATCTATGGCTACACCTTC. This codes for CASSLGTGIYGYTF. The variable domain in full, with the rest retrieved from reference TRBV5-1 and TRBJ1-2, is KAGVTQTPRYLIKTRGQQVTLSCSPISGHRSVSWYQQTPGQGLQFLFEYFSETQRNKGNFPGRFSGRQFSNSRSEMNVSTLELGDSALYLCASSLGTGIYGYTFGSGTRLTVV.

This rearrangement joins TRBV6-2 or TRBV6-3 to TRBJ1-6, with D perhaps TRBD1 (5 bases). The germline V gene encodes CDR1 MNHEY and CDR2 SVGEGT. The CDR3 consists of 15 residues. V was cut by 2 bases and J by 5 bases, with 10 bases left in between. The CDR3 nucleotides are TGTGCCAGCAGTTACGACAACAGGAATAATTCACCCCTCCACTTT. This codes for CASSYDNRNNSPLHF.

The CDR3 DNA reads TGTGCCAGCGGGACATGTGGCTATGGCTACACCTTC. Translated: CASGTCGYGYTF. This chain links TRBV21-1 with TRBJ1-2; the table's D call, TRBD1, has no DNA check behind it. TRBV21-1 is tagged as a pseudogene. The CDR3 extends over 12 amino acids.

CDR3 region: CASRGLAGYNEQFF. CDR3 nucleotides: TGTGCCAGCAGAGGACTAGCGGGGTACAATGAGCAGTTCTTC. This chain links TRBV6-5 with TRBJ2-1; 12 nucleotides line up with TRBD2. The V gene end was trimmed by 6 bases and the J gene end by 4 bases; junction bases not matched to a gene: 1. Germline CDR1 is MNHEY and CDR2 is SVGAGI. The CDR3 covers 14 residues.

The chain couples TRBV2 to TRBJ2-3; 8 nucleotides match TRBD2. Trimming at V came to 2 bases and at J to 7 bases, leaving 17 bases not matched to a gene. Germline CDR1 SNHLY, CDR2 FYNNEI. The length of the CDR3 is 18 residues. The chain's CDR3 is CASSESAGGRGWAYTQYF. DNA of the CDR3: TGTGCCAGCAGTGAATCTGCGGGGGGCCGGGGTTGGGCGTATACGCAGTATTTT.

This clone appeared a single time. This chain joins TRBV7-8 and TRBJ2-5; tentative D call: TRBD2 (5 bases). V was clipped by 0 bases and J by 5 bases, with 10 bases between them. CDR1 is SGHVS and CDR2 is FQNEAQ in the germline V gene. This CDR3 has 14 amino acids. CDR3 loop: CASSLAGPGETQYF. In DNA form, the CDR3 reads TGTGCCAGCAGCTTAGCCGGTCCGGGGGAGACCCAGTACTTC.

This chain uses TRBV4-2 with TRBJ2-1; unclear D gene. Germline CDR1 LGHNA, CDR2 YNFKEQ. Between the trimmed V and J ends, which lost 3 bases and 5 bases, there was a span of 11 bases. This CDR3 has 14 amino acids. CDR3 region: CASSQETWDNEQFF. CDR3 DNA sequence: TGTGCCAGCAGCCAGGAGACCTGGGACAATGAGCAGTTCTTC.

This chain joins TRBV4-2 and TRBJ2-5; 11 nucleotides match TRBD2. The CDR3 length is 16 residues. V was clipped by 2 bases and J by 4 bases; unmatched bases: 6. The germline V gene has CDR1 LGHNA and CDR2 YNFKEQ. The CDR3 region is CASSQTTSGGAETQYF. For the CDR3, the DNA is TGTGCCAGCAGCCAAACAACTAGCGGGGGTGCAGAGACCCAGTACTTC.